The 18 T cell receptor beta chains listed next were all sequenced from one sample in a study of T cell responses to AZD1222 COVID-19 vaccine. Using immunoSEQ multiplex PCR, the repertoire was profiled, and TCRdb retains in-frame clones only, with some absent. The sample includes some 170,000 clones, 85% to 95% seen only once; the top ten take 1%. The source was peripheral blood, collected 28 days after the second dose of the MenACWY control vaccine. These receptors were obtained from an adult who received the MenACWY meningococcal vaccine as a control.

The V gene is TRBV3-1 (or the pseudogene TRBV3-2), the J gene TRBJ1-3, with D possibly TRBD1 on 6 matching bases. The length of the CDR3 is 15 residues. Germline V lookup: CDR1 LGHDT, CDR2 YNNKEL (reference sequence). V was trimmed by 3 bases and J by 0 bases, leaving 9 bases between them. CDR3 region: CASSHDRSSGNTIYF. The DNA for the CDR3 is TGTGCCAGCAGCCATGACAGGTCCTCTGGAAACACCATATATTTT.

V usage is TRBV18 and J usage is TRBJ1-5, with a weak D call TRBD1 (5 bases). Trimming left V 3 bases short and J 7 bases short, with 16 bases between. From germline, CDR1 is KGHSH and CDR2 LQKENI. The CDR3 contains 15 residues. The CDR3 sequence is CASSPWQGSGQPQHF. In nucleotides, the CDR3 is TGTGCCAGCTCACCGTGGCAGGGTTCGGGACAGCCCCAGCATTTT.

The CDR3 loop reads CATSSRTNYQPQHF. CDR3 DNA: TGTGCCACCAGCAGTCGAACAAATTATCAGCCCCAGCATTTT. The gene calls are TRBV15 and TRBJ1-5, with D unresolved. Trimming pared 3 bases from V and 5 bases from J, leaving 11 bases between. The CDR3 contains 14 residues. From germline, CDR1 is LNHNV and CDR2 YYDKDF (reference sequence).

This chain connects TRBV2 to TRBJ1-3; maybe TRBD1 (6 bases). The CDR3 has 17 amino acids. Looked up from germline, CDR1 is SNHLY and CDR2 is FYNNEI. V was trimmed by 3 bases and J by 7 bases, leaving 22 bases between them. The CDR3 here is CASSEGDVLSQGNTIYF. The CDR3 DNA reads TGTGCCAGCAGTGAGGGGGACGTGCTTTCCCAGGGGAACACCATATATTTT.

The chain is built from TRBV7-8 and TRBJ2-3, with unresolved D. The germline V gene encodes CDR1 SGHVS and CDR2 FQNEAQ. V lost 0 bases and J lost 5, with 9 bases in between. The CDR3 totals 14 residues. The CDR3 sequence is CASSLAGLIDTQYF. For the CDR3, the DNA is TGTGCCAGCAGCTTAGCGGGCTTGATAGATACGCAGTATTTT.

The chain recombines TRBV19 with TRBJ1-6; D is perhaps TRBD1 (5 bases). Trimming removed 3 bases at V and 8 bases at J, with 14 bases between. CDR3 length: 15 residues. The V gene's germline CDR1 is LNHDA and CDR2 SQIVND (reference sequence). CDR3 amino acids: CASSIGAGTYSPLHF. CDR3 bases: TGTGCCAGTAGTATTGGGGCAGGGACGTATTCACCCCTCCACTTT.

The J gene is TRBJ1-2, the V gene TRBV5-8; D call uncertain. This CDR3 spans 13 amino acids. The germline V gene has CDR1 SGHTS and CDR2 YDEGEE. V gave up 0 bases and J gave up 7 bases, with 10 bases separating them. CDR3: CASSLGRASGYTF. CDR3 nucleotides: TGTGCCAGCAGCTTGGGCCGGGCTTCTGGCTACACCTTC.

This chain links TRBV6-5 with TRBJ1-5; D is perhaps TRBD1 (5 bases). This CDR3 is 13 amino acids long. CDR1 is MNHEY and CDR2 is SVGAGI in the germline V gene. V was trimmed by 7 bases and J by 3 bases, leaving 10 bases between them. The CDR3 nucleotides read TGTGCCAGCACAGGGATGGCCAATCAGCCCCAGCATTTT. Amino acid sequence: CASTGMANQPQHF.

The chain is built from TRBV7-9 and TRBJ1-2; 8 bases match TRBD1. This CDR3 spans 12 amino acids. Per germline, CDR1 SEHNR and CDR2 FQNEAQ (reference sequence). The chain's CDR3 is CVPDREGYGYTF. In DNA, the CDR3 is TGTGTCCCGGACAGGGAGGGCTATGGCTACACCTTC.

This chain connects TRBV6-4 to TRBJ2-2; D is undetermined. V lost 0 bases, J lost 5 bases, and 4 bases lay in between. This CDR3 is built from 13 residues. Germline V gene sequence: CDR1 MRHNA, CDR2 SNTAGT. CDR3 protein: CASSDSGTGELFF. The CDR3 coding sequence is TGTGCCAGCAGTGACTCGGGGACCGGGGAGCTGTTTTTT.

The genes are TRBV3-1 (or the pseudogene TRBV3-2) and TRBJ2-6; no firm D call. This CDR3 is 18 amino acids long. The germline gives CDR1 LGHDT, CDR2 YNNKEL (reference sequence). Trimming cost V 0 bases and J 0 bases, with 12 bases left between them. The CDR3 bases are TGTGCCAGCAGCCAAGATAACCCAGGATTCTCTGGGGCCAACGTCCTGACTTTC. Protein product: CASSQDNPGFSGANVLTF.

This rearrangement joins TRBV5-1 to TRBJ1-6; D gene ambiguous. CDR3 length: 17 residues. V lost 0 bases to trimming and J lost 8 bases, with 18 bases between them. Germline V gene data show CDR1 as SGHRS and CDR2 as YFSETQ. The CDR3 loop is CASSLGLLTTPYSPLHF. The CDR3, as DNA: TGCGCCAGCAGCTTGGGACTCCTAACGACCCCCTATTCACCCCTCCACTTT.

This sequence joins TRBV7-9 and TRBJ2-3; 13 nucleotides align to TRBD2. This CDR3 is 16 amino acids long. Germline V gene data show CDR1 as SEHNR and CDR2 as FQNEAQ (reference sequence). Germline trimming cut 8 bases from V and 3 bases from J; bases unmatched to any gene: 8. CDR3 nucleotide sequence: TGTGCCAGCCAACCGGGACTAGCGGGGATGACAGATACGCAGTATTTT. Protein: CASQPGLAGMTDTQYF.

Details on this clone: Other nucleotide sequences in the sample specify the same CDR3. The rearrangement links TRBV7-2 to TRBJ1-1; a weak D match, TRBD1 (5 bases). The CDR3 length is 13 residues. V lost 2 bases to trimming and J lost 5 bases, with 9 bases between them. CDR1 is SGHTA, CDR2 FQGNSA, per germline. CDR3 coding DNA: TGTGCCAGCAGCTTAAGTGGGGGGACTGAAGCTTTCTTT. It is translated as CASSLSGGTEAFF. The whole variable domain, filled in from reference TRBV7-2 and TRBJ1-1, reads GAGVSQSPSNKVTEKGKDVELRCDPISGHTALYWYRQSLGQGLEFLIYFQGNSAPDKSGLPSDRFSAERTGGSVSTLTIQRTQQEDSAVYLCASSLSGGTEAFFGQGTRLTVV.

This chain joins TRBV7-9 and TRBJ1-1; 8 nucleotides match TRBD1. The V segment lost 4 bases and the J segment 4 bases; nucleotides outside the gene matches: 11. CDR1 is SEHNR and CDR2 is FQNEAQ in the germline V gene (reference sequence). This CDR3 has 16 amino acids. The CDR3 DNA follows: TGTGCCAGCAGCTCCTCACTGATAGACAGGGGCACTGAAGCTTTCTTT. Translated: CASSSSLIDRGTEAFF.

The chain recombines TRBV5-6 with TRBJ1-1, with a possible D match to TRBD1 (5 bases). V lost 4 bases, J lost 4 bases, and 11 bases lay in between. Germline lookup yields CDR1 SGHDT and CDR2 YYEEEE. The length of the CDR3 is 13 residues. The DNA for the CDR3 is TGTGCCAGCAGCCCCGGGGGGGGCACTGAAGCTTTCTTT. Protein: CASSPGGGTEAFF.

The chain has TRBV18 and TRBJ1-2, with D perhaps matching TRBD1 (5 bases). The CDR3 is 15 amino acids. Trimming left V 3 bases short and J 4 bases short, with 15 bases between. Germline V gene data show CDR1 as KGHSH and CDR2 as LQKENI. The CDR3 loop reads CASSPTLQGGYGYTF. The CDR3, as DNA: TGTGCCAGCTCACCCACGCTTCAGGGCGGCTATGGCTACACCTTC.

The rearrangement joins TRBV5-4 to TRBJ2-7; no firm D call. This CDR3 is built from 14 residues. Trimming left V 0 bases short and J 5 bases short, with 12 bases between. The germline gives CDR1 SGHNT, CDR2 YYREEE (reference sequence). CDR3 region: CASSLDSGNHEQYF. The DNA of the CDR3 is TGTGCCAGCAGCTTGGATTCTGGCAACCACGAGCAGTACTTC.